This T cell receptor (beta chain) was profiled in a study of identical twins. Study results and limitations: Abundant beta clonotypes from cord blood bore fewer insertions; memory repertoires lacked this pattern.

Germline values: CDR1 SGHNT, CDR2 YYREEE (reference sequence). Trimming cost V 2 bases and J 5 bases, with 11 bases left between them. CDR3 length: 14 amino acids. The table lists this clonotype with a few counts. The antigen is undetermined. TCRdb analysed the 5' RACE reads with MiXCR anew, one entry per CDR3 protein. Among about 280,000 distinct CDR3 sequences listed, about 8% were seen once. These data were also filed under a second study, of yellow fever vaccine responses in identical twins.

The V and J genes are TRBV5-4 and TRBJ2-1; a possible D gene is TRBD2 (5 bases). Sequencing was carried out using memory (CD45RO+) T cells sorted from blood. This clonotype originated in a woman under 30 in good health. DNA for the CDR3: TGTGCCAGCAGCTTAGAGGGTTCCCACAATGAGCAGTTCTTC. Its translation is CASSLEGSHNEQFF.